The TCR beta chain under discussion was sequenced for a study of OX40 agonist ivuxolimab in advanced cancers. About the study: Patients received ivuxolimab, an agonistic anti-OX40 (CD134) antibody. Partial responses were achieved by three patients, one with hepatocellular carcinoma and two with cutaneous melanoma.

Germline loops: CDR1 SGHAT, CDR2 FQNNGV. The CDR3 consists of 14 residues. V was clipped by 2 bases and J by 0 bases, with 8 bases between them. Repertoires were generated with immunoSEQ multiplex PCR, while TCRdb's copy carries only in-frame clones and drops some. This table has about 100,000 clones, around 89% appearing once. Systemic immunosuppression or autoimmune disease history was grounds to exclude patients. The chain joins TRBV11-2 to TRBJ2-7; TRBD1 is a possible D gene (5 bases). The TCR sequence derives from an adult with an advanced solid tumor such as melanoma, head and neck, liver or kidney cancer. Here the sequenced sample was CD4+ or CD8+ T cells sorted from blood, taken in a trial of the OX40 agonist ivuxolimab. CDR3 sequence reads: CASSLRQGSYEQYF. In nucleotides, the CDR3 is TGTGCCAGCAGCTTACGGCAGGGCTCCTACGAGCAGTACTTC.